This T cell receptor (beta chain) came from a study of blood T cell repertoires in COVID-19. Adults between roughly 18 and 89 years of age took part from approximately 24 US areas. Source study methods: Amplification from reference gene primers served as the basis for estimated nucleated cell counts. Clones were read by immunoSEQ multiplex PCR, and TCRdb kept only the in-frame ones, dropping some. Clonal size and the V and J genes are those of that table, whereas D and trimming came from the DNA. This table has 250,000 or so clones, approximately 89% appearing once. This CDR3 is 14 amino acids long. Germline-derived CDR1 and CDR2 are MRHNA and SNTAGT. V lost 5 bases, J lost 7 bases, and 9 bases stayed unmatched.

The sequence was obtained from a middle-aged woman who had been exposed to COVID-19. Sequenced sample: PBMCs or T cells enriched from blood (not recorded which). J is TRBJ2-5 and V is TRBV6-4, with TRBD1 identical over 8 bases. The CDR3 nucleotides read TGTGCCAGCAGTTACCGGACAGGGAAAGGGACCCAGTACTTC. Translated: CASSYRTGKGTQYF.